Below, one TCR beta chain is given with its context. The antigen remains unidentified. Data came from immunoSEQ multiplex PCR; TCRdb stores just in-frame clones and leaves some out. Of 58,000 or so clones listed, about three quarters are singletons. The CDR3 loop spans 13 amino acids. Looked up from germline, CDR1 is SGHVS and CDR2 is FNYEAQ. V gave up 0 bases and J gave up 5 bases, with 5 bases separating them. This sample was included in a study of memory CD4+ T cells and cytomegalovirus serostatus. Across the whole study: Healthy Belgian adult donors included 9 or 10 CMV-positive and around 25 CMV-negative people. Overall study results and limits: A US-trained random forest predicted CMV serostatus with median AUC roughly 0.91. The CMV-associated TCR signature appears largely within the CD4+ memory repertoire.

Single viable CD3+CD4+CD8-CD45RO+ cells were sorted as the memory CD4+ T cells. After thawing, CD4+ T cells were positively selected. Sequenced material: memory CD4+ T cells from blood. The rearrangement links TRBV7-6 to TRBJ2-1; D not certain. This clonotype was obtained from an adult in good health and CMV-seropositive. The CDR3 is CASSLATNNEQFF. The CDR3 DNA follows: TGTGCCAGCAGCTTAGCCACTAACAATGAGCAGTTCTTC. The entire variable domain, with the rest obtained from reference TRBV7-6 and TRBJ2-1, is as follows: GAGVSQSPRYKVTKRGQDVALRCDPISGHVSLYWYRQALGQGPEFLTYFNYEAQQDKSGLPNDRFSAERPEGSISTLTIQRTEQRDSAMYRCASSLATNNEQFFGPGTRLTVL.